The entry that follows covers one TCR beta chain sequence. This sample was included in a study of shared clonotypes between healthy human individuals. Splitting of CD4+ cells produced CD45RA+ naive and CD45RA-negative memory subsets. The protocol was immunoSEQ multiplex PCR, while the TCRdb copy is restricted to in-frame clones and leaves out a portion. The sample consists of fewer than 850,000 clones, more than 70% of them appearing once. Trimming removed 6 bases from V and 7 bases from J, with 13 bases in between. Germline values: CDR1 GTSNPN, CDR2 SVGIG (reference sequence). CDR3 length: 12 amino acids.

The sample consisted of memory CD4+ T cells sorted from blood. Subset in this sample: CD45RA-negative fraction. The chain has TRBV30 and TRBJ1-3; D might be TRBD1 (6 bases). The clonotype comes from a woman aged 25 to 39 in good health. Here the CDR3 DNA reads TGTGCCTGCTTGGGGGCAGCGAACACCATATATTTT. Residues: CACLGAANTIYF. Full variable domain (rest looked up from reference TRBV30 and TRBJ1-3): SQTIHQWPATLVQPVGSPLSLECTVEGTSNPNLYWYRQAAGRGLQLLFYSVGIGQISSEVPQNLSASRPQDRQFILSSKKLLLSDSGFYLCACLGAANTIYFGEGSWLTVV.